This T cell receptor (beta chain) was sequenced during a study of T cell repertoires in cytomegalovirus infection. Background on the study: CMV epitopes that were recently identified and HLA-C-restricted were used alongside well-studied HLA-B-restricted ones. Both a matching HLA type and CMV infection were indicated by public TCR beta signatures.

Study-wide results and limits: The study found HLA-C-restricted CMV-specific TCR beta clonotypes dominating the ex vivo response. Identification of carriers of CMV plus the relevant HLA was performed using cumulative public TCR beta family frequency.

In its sample, this clonotype was seen a few times. Its specificity is unknown. MiXCR was run by TCRdb on the reads, yielding one entry per CDR3 protein. Of about 920,000 distinct CDR3 sequences listed, around a third were seen once; the top ten hold around 15%. The CDR3 has 13 amino acids. The germline V gene encodes CDR1 SGHDT and CDR2 YYEEEE. With 5 bases removed from V and 3 bases from J, the gap between germline ends came to 12 bases. This rearrangement joins TRBV5-6 to TRBJ2-7, with D perhaps TRBD1 (5 bases). The sample consisted of cultured CD8+ T cells from PBMCs, taken from culture after CMV antigen stimulation. This clonotype was sampled from a human donor in good health (CMV status not recorded). Some clones in this sample may be carry-over from other donors' samples. The DNA for the CDR3 is TGTGCCAGCAGATCTGACAGCGACTACGAGCAGTACTTC. It specifies CASRSDSDYEQYF.